This T cell receptor beta chain was observed in a study of blood T cell repertoires in COVID-19. This CDR3 contains 13 residues. Trimming took off 0 bases at V and 5 bases at J, with 8 bases between the two ends. Looked up from germline, CDR1 is SGHNT and CDR2 is YYREEE (reference sequence). Clones were read by immunoSEQ multiplex PCR, and TCRdb kept only the in-frame ones, dropping some. The sample yields about 140,000 clones, about nine tenths seen once. The receptor was isolated from a man aged 50-60 years who had recovered from COVID-19. Sequencing was done on a sample of PBMCs or T cells enriched from blood (not recorded which). The chain couples TRBV5-4 to TRBJ1-2, with D maybe TRBD1 (6 bases). The CDR3 region has the DNA TGTGCCAGCAGCTTGGACAGGGAATATGGCTACACCTTC. Protein: CASSLDREYGYTF.